This T cell receptor (beta chain) was identified during a study of blood T cell repertoires in COVID-19. Looking at the study overall: T cells, B-cell-depleted T cells, or PBMCs provided the cDNA or gDNA that served as material.

The germline V gene has CDR1 LNHNV and CDR2 YYDKDF (reference sequence). J lost 4 bases, V lost 4 bases, and 5 bases had no gene match. This CDR3 comprises 15 residues. Profiling relied on immunoSEQ multiplex PCR, and the TCRdb table lists in-frame clones only, not all of them. The table lists some 110,000 clones, roughly 82% of them singletons. Sequencing was performed on peripheral blood. J is TRBJ1-4 and V is TRBV15; 8 bases fit TRBD1. The TCR comes from a man aged 55 to 70 with acute or convalescent COVID-19. DNA of the CDR3: TGTGCCACCAGCACCGGACAGGGCAGTAATGAAAAACTGTTTTTT. Translated, it gives CATSTGQGSNEKLFF.